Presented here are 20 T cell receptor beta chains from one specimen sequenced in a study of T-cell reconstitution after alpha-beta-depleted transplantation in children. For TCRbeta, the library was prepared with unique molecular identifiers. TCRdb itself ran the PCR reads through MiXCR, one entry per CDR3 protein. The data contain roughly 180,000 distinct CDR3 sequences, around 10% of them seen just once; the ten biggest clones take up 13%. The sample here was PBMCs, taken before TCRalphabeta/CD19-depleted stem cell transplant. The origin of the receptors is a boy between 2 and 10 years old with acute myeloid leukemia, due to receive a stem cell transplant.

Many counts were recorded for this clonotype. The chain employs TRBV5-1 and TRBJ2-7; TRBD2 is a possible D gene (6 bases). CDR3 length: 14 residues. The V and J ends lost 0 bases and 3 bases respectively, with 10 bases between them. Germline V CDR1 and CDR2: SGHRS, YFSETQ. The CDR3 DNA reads TGCGCCAGCAGCTTGGTAGGGGAGGACTACGAGCAGTACTTC. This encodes CASSLVGEDYEQYF.

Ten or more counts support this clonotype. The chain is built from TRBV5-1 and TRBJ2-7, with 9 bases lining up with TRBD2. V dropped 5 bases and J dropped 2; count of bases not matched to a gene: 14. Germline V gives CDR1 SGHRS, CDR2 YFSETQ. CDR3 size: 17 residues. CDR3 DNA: TGCGCCAGCAGACAAACAACCGGGACTAGCAGCACCTACGAGCAGTACTTC. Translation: CASRQTTGTSSTYEQYF.

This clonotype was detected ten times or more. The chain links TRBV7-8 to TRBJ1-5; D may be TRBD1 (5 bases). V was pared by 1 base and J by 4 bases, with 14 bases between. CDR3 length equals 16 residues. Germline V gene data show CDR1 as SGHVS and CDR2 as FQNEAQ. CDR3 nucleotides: TGTGCCAGCAGCTTAGTGGGCGGGACGGGAAATCAGCCCCAGCATTTT. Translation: CASSLVGGTGNQPQHF. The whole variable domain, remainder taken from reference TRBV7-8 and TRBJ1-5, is GAGVSQSPRYKVAKRGQDVALRCDPISGHVSLFWYQQALGQGPEFLTYFQNEAQLDKSGLPSDRFFAERPEGSVSTLKIQRTQQEDSAVYLCASSLVGGTGNQPQHFGDGTRLSIL.

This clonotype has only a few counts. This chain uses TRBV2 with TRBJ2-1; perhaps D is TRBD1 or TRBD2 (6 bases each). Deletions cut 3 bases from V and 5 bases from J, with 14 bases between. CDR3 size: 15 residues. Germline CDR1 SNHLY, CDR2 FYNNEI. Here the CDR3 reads CASSEVAGEDNEQFF. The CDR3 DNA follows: TGTGCCAGCAGTGAGGTAGCAGGGGAGGACAATGAGCAGTTCTTC. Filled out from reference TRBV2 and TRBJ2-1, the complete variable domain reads EPEVTQTPSHQVTQMGQEVILRCVPISNHLYFYWYRQILGQKVEFLVSFYNNEISEKSEIFDDQFSVERPDGSNFTLKIRSTKLEDSAMYFCASSEVAGEDNEQFFGPGTRLTVL.

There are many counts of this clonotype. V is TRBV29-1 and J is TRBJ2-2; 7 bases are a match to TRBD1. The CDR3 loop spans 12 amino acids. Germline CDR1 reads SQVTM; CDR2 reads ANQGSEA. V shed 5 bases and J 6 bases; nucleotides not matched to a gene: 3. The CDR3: CSVTGVAGELFF. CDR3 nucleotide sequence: TGCAGCGTTACAGGGGTCGCCGGGGAGCTGTTTTTT.

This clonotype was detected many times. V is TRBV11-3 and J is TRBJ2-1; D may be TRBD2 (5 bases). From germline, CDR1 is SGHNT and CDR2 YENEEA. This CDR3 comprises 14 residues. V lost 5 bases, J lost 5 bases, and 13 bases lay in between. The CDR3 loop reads CASSVGGPNNEQFF. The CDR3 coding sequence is TGTGCCAGCAGCGTCGGCGGGCCAAACAATGAGCAGTTCTTC.

The CDR3 bases are TGTGCCAGCAGCTCGGTCGCTACTACTAGCGGGGGCACTGAGCAGTTCTTC. Translated, it gives CASSSVATTSGGTEQFF. This chain joins TRBV7-9 and TRBJ2-1; 11 nucleotides match TRBD2. The CDR3 has 17 amino acids. Germline V CDR1 and CDR2: SEHNR, FQNEAQ (reference sequence). V gave up 4 bases and J gave up 9 bases; unmatched junction bases: 14.

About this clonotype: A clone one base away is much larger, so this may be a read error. The CDR3 sequence: CASSFIGTGELFF. The CDR3 nucleotides read TGTGCCAGCAGCTTTATCGGCACCGGGGAGCTGTTTTTT. The chain joins TRBV7-9 to TRBJ2-2, with D uncertain. With 3 bases removed from V and 4 bases from J, the gap between germline ends came to 6 bases. CDR3 size: 13 residues. The V gene's germline CDR1 is SEHNR and CDR2 FQNEAQ (reference sequence). Looking up the rest from reference TRBV7-9 and TRBJ2-2 gives the full variable domain: DTGVSQNPRHKITKRGQNVTFRCDPISEHNRLYWYRQTLGQGPEFLTYFQNEAQLEKSRLLSDRFSAERPKGSFSTLEIQRTEQGDSAMYLCASSFIGTGELFFGEGSRLTVL.

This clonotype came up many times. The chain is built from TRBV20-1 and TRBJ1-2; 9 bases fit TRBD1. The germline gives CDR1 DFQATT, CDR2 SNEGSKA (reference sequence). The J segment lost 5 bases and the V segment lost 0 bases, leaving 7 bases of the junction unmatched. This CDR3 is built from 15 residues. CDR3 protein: CSARDLGQGTYGYTF. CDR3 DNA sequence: TGCAGTGCTAGAGATCTGGGACAGGGTACTTATGGCTACACCTTC.

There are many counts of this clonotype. CDR3 loop: CSARRTGIETQYF. The CDR3 DNA follows: TGCAGTGCCCGACGGACAGGGATAGAGACCCAGTACTTC. The V call is TRBV20-1, the J call TRBJ2-5; 8 nucleotides align to TRBD1. Losses at the gene ends were 6 bases for V and 4 bases for J; bases not matched to a gene: 7. This CDR3 region has 13 residues. Germline V gives CDR1 DFQATT, CDR2 SNEGSKA (reference sequence).

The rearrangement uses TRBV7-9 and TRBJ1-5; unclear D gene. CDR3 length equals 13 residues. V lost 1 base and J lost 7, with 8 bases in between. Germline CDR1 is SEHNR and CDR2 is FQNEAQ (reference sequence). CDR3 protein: CASSLGAGQPQHF. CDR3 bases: TGTGCCAGCAGCTTAGGTGCCGGGCAGCCCCAGCATTTT.

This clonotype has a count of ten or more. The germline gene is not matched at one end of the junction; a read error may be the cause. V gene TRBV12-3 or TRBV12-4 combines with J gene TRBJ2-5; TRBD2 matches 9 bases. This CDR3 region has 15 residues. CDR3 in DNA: TGTGCCAGCAGTGGGGTAGCGGGGGCCCAAGGGACCCAGTACTTC. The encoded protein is CASSGVAGAQGTQYF.

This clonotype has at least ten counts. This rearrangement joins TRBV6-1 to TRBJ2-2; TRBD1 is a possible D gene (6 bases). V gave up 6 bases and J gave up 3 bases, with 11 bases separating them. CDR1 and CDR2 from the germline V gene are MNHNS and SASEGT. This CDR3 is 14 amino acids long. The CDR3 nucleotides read TGTGCCAGCAGGACAGGTGATCACACCGGGGAGCTGTTTTTT. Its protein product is CASRTGDHTGELFF.

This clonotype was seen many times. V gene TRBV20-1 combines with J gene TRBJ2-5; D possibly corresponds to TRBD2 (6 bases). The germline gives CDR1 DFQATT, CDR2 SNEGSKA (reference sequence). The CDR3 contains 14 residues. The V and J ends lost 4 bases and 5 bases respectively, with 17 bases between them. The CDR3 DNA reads TGCAGTGCTACAATATCGTCGGGGAGGGAGACCCAGTACTTC. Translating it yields CSATISSGRETQYF.

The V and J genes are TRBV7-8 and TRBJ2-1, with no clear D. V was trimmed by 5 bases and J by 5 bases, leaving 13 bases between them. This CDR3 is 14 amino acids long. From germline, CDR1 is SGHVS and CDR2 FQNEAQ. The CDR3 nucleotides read TGTGCCAGCAGCGAATACTACAGCAACAATGAGCAGTTCTTC. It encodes CASSEYYSNNEQFF. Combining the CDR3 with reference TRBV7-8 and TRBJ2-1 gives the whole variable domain GAGVSQSPRYKVAKRGQDVALRCDPISGHVSLFWYQQALGQGPEFLTYFQNEAQLDKSGLPSDRFFAERPEGSVSTLKIQRTQQEDSAVYLCASSEYYSNNEQFFGPGTRLTVL.

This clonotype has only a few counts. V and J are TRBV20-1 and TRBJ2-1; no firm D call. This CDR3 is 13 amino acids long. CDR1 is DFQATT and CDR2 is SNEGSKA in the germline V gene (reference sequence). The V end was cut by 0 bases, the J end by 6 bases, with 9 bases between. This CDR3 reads CSARDQFSNEQFF. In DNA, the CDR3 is TGCAGTGCTAGAGATCAATTTTCCAATGAGCAGTTCTTC.

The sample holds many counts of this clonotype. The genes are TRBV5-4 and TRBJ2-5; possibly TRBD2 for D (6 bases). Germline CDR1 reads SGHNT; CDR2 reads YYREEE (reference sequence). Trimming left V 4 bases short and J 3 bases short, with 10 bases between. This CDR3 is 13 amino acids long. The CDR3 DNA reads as TGTGCCAGCAGCCATCCGGGGGAAGAGACCCAGTACTTC. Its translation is CASSHPGEETQYF.

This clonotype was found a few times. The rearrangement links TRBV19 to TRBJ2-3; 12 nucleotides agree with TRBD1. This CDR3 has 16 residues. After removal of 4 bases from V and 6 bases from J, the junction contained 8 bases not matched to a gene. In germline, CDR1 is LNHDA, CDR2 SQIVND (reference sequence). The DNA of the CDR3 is TGTGCCAGTAGTAGCCCCGGGACAGGGGGCCGGGATACGCAGTATTTT. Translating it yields CASSSPGTGGRDTQYF.

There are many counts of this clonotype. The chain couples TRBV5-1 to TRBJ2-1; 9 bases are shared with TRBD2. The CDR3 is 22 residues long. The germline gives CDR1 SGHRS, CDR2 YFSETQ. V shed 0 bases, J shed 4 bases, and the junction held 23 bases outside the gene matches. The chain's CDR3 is CASSLEVEGSAGGLGSYNEQFF. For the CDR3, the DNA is TGCGCCAGCAGCTTGGAAGTAGAGGGGTCAGCGGGAGGCCTTGGATCTTACAATGAGCAGTTCTTC.

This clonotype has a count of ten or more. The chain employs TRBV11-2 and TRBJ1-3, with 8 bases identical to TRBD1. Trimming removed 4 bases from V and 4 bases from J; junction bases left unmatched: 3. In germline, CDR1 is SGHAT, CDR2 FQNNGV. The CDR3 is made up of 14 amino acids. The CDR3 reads CASSSTGVGNTIYF. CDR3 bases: TGTGCCAGCAGCTCGACAGGGGTCGGAAACACCATATATTTT.